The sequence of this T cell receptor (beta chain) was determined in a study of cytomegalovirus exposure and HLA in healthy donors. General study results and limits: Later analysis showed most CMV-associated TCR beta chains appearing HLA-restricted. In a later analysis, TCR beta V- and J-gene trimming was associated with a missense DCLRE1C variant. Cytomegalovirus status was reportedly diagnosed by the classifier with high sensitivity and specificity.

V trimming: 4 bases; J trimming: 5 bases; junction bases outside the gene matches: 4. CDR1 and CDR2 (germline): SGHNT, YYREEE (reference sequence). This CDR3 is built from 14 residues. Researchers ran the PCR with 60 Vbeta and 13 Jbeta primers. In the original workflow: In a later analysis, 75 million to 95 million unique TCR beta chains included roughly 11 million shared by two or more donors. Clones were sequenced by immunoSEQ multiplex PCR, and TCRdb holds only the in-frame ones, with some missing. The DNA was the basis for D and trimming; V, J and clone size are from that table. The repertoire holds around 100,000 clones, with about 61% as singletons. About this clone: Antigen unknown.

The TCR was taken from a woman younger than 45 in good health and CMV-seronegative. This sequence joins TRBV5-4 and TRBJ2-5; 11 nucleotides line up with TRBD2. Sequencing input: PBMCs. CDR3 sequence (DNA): TGTGCCAGCAGCCATAGCGGGAGGGGGGAGACCCAGTACTTC. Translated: CASSHSGRGETQYF.